This T cell receptor (beta chain) was captured in a study of human T cells and chemical hapten exposure. The study's findings and limits: TCRs exceeding 1 in 1000 frequency stayed unchanged with DPC sensitization.

The CDR3 spans 15 residues. Germline CDR1 DFQATT, CDR2 SNEGSKA (reference sequence). The V gene lost 5 bases and the J gene lost 0 bases, with 11 bases spanning the gap. Specified time point: healthy volunteer bleed at 2 weeks. Total RNA extraction was carried out from unfractionated whole blood. In its sample, this clonotype was seen many times. What it recognizes is unknown. Each cDNA molecule in the library carried unique molecular identifiers. Source study methods: Across samples, TCR counts had a median of roughly 100,000 and ranged from 23,224 to 690,600. TCRdb fed the RACE reads into MiXCR, producing one record per CDR3 protein. TCRdb, not the authors, supplied the V and J calls. The sample lists tens of thousands of distinct CDR3 sequences; 7.4% were seen once.

The TCR comes from a human donor in good health. Some clones in this sample may be carry-over from other donors' samples. The V and J genes are TRBV20-1 and TRBJ1-6, with TRBD1 as a possible D gene (6 bases). Material for sequencing was whole blood. CDR3 DNA: TGCAGTGCTTTGAGAGGGGGCTCCTATAATTCACCCCTCCACTTT. Protein sequence: CSALRGGSYNSPLHF.